Included here is one T cell receptor beta chain sequence, with context. CDR3 length equals 13 residues. Germline V gene sequence: CDR1 MNHEY, CDR2 SVGAGI. V dropped 7 bases and J dropped 2 bases, with 11 bases sitting between them. Using immunoSEQ multiplex PCR, the repertoire was profiled, and TCRdb retains in-frame clones only, with some absent. Of 140,000 to 150,000 clones listed, roughly 79% were seen once; the top ten hold 7% to 9%. These data come from a study of blood T cell repertoires in COVID-19. Across the study: PBMCs, B-cell-depleted T cells, or T cells were the source of the cDNA or gDNA that made up the material.

The rearrangement uses TRBV6-5 and TRBJ1-2; D gene unclear. The sample consisted of peripheral blood. The clonotype was recovered from a human donor with acute or convalescent COVID-19. The donor label of this sample is uncertain. The CDR3 DNA reads TGTGCCAGCAATTGGCCCCCCAACTATGGCTACACCTTC. The encoded protein is CASNWPPNYGYTF.